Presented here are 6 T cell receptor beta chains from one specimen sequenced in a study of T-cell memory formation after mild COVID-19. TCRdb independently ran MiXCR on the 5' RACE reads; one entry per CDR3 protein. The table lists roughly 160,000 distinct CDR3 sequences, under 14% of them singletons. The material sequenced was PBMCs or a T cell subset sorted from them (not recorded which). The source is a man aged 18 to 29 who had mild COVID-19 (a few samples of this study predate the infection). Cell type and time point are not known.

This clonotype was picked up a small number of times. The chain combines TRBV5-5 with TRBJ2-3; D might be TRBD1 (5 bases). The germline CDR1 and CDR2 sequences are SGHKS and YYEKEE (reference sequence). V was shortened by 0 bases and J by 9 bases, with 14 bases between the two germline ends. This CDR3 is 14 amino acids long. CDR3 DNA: TGTGCCAGCAGCTTGGCCAGGGCGCTTGACACGCAGTATTTT. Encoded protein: CASSLARALDTQYF. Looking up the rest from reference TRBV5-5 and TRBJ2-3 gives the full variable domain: DAGVTQSPTHLIKTRGQQVTLRCSPISGHKSVSWYQQVLGQGPQFIFQYYEKEERGRGNFPDRFSARQFPNYSSELNVNALLLGDSALYLCASSLARALDTQYFGPGTRLTVL.

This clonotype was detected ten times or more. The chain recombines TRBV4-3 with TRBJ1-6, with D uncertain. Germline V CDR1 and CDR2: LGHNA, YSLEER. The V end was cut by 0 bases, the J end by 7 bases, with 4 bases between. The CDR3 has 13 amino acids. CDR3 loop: CASSQETNSPLHF. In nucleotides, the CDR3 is TGCGCCAGCAGCCAAGAAACGAATTCACCCCTCCACTTT.

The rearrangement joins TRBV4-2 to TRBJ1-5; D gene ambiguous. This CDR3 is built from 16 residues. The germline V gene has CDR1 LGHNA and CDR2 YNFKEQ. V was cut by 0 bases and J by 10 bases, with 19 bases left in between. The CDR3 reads CASSQEALYGGAPQHF. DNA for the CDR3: TGTGCCAGCAGCCAAGAAGCATTGTACGGCGGTGCTCCCCAGCATTTT.

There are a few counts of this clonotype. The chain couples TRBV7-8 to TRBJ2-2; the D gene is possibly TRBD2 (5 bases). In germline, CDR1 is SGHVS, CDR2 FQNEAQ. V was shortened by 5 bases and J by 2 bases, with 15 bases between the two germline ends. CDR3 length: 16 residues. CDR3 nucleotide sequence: TGTGCCAGCAGCGCACGAAGTCGGGGAAACACCGGGGAGCTGTTTTTT. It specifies CASSARSRGNTGELFF.

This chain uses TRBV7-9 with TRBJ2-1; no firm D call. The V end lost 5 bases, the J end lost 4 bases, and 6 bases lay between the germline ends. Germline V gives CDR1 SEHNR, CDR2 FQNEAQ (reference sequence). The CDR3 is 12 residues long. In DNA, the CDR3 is TGTGCCAGCAGCCCTACTTACAATGAGCAGTTCTTC. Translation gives CASSPTYNEQFF.

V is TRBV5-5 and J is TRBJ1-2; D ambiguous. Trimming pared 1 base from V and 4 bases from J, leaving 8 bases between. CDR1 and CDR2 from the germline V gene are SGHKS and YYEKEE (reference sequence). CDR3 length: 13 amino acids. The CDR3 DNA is TGTGCCAGCAGCTTGATCACTAGCTATGGCTACACCTTC. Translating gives CASSLITSYGYTF.